This TCR beta chain was sequenced for a study of identical twins. The CDR3 has 14 residues. Germline V gives CDR1 SGHRS, CDR2 YFSETQ. Unmatched junction bases numbered 4, after V lost 4 bases and J lost 4 bases. One entry per CDR3 protein results from TCRdb running MiXCR on the 5' RACE reads. The profile shows about 200,000 distinct CDR3 sequences, around 8.1% of them singletons. This clonotype was seen only a few times. These data also formed part of another study, on yellow fever vaccine responses in identical twins. As that report states: Twins' vaccine T cell responses reportedly seemed partly convergent and partly personalized.

This rearrangement joins TRBV5-1 to TRBJ2-2, with 7 bases identical to TRBD1. The sequencing input was memory (CD45RO+) T cells sorted from blood. This receptor was obtained from a woman between 18 and 30 years old in good health. The CDR3 sequence is CASSQTGSTGELFF. CDR3 sequence (DNA): TGCGCCAGCAGCCAGACAGGGAGCACCGGGGAGCTGTTTTTT.